This T cell receptor beta chain was documented in a study of blood T cell repertoires in COVID-19 (TCRdb year 2020). Turning to the overall study: Collaborator samples came from the United States, Italy and Spain and covered acute and convalescent phases of COVID-19. The material from the prospective study consisted of cDNA or gDNA derived from T cells, B-cell-depleted T cells, or PBMCs. The dataset comprised deeply sampled blood TCRbeta repertoires from subjects exposed to, actively infected with, or recovered from COVID-19. The repertoires were released in a freely available public database intended as a resource for research on the immune response to SARS-CoV-2. Samples came from the ongoing ImmuneRACE study (first 160 participants) plus 1,254 subjects from 6 global collaborators. The sample metadata nearly always contained a de-identified subject ID, COVID-19 status, age in years and sex. HLA class I and class II types, where available, came from metadata supplied by the sample provider rather than from assay-based typing.

TCRbeta CDR3 regions were amplified from genomic DNA using the immunoSEQ Assay, a bias-controlled multiplex PCR. As for how the authors treated the data: The number of nucleated cells in each sample was estimated by amplification of reference gene primers within the assay. Sequence reads were collapsed and filtered to measure the absolute abundance of every unique TCRbeta CDR3 rearrangement. For each sample, productive Simpson clonality was calculated as the square root of Simpson's diversity index over productive rearrangements. The table comes from immuneACCESS by way of TCRdb, which keeps in-frame sequences with V and J called. Part of the clones is missing from these tables; in studies checked, under half for an unresolved V gene and the rest for unknown reasons. The V and J calls and clone size were taken over from that table, and D and trimming were inferred from the DNA. The table for this sample lists about 260,000 clones; over 70% of them were counted only once. The ten largest account for approximately 9% of the sample.

General conclusions and limits of the study: The quantity of clinical and demographic metadata differed by source and by participant and was supplied without curation.

V is cut back by 7 bases and J by 0 bases, with 5 bases in the junction unmatched. The germline V gene sets CDR1 to WSHSY and CDR2 to SAAADI. Including the terminal cysteine and phenylalanine, the CDR3 comprises 14 residues. CDR3 DNA is the only sequence kept; it has 42 bases, read in frame from the first base. Whole blood was collected in K2EDTA tubes by collaborating institutions according to the institutions' own protocols. For TCRbeta analysis, collaborators shipped samples as frozen whole blood, isolated PBMCs, or DNA extracted from either of those sample types. This clone was counted only a few times. Its antigen specificity is not known. Base-call qualities are not available, and no considerably larger clone is one nucleotide away.

The sample comprised peripheral blood. This TCR derives from a human donor in a cohort sampled during active COVID-19. Recombination linked TRBV10-2 to TRBJ2-7, and 8 junction bases match TRBD1. The CDR3 region reads CASKRTGYSYEQYF. The nucleotide sequence reads as follows: TGCGCCAGCAAGAGGACAGGGTACTCCTACGAGCAGTACTTC.